This TCR beta chain was profiled in a study of metastatic and nonmetastatic thyroid tumors. As for the study in general: Malignant and benign thyroid patients had repertoires compared in peripheral blood and tumor or nodule tissue.

As processed by the authors: Construction of a distant-metastasis classifier for papillary thyroid cancer relied on CDR3 differences across clinicopathological groups. From the PCR reads, TCRdb re-called clones with MiXCR. TCRdb, not the original authors, processed these V and J calls. Of about 20,000 clones detected, 29% appear once; the ten largest clones hold under 30%. Concerning this clone itself: Antigen unknown.

Patients were all untreated before their thyroid surgery. Study observations and caveats: When malignant thyroid tumors were compared with benign nodules, TCR beta diversity was reportedly significantly higher in the malignant tumors. This held in both blood and tumor samples.

CDR1 and CDR2 from the germline V gene are SGHAT and FQNNGV. This CDR3 comprises 18 residues. V lost 5 bases, J lost 5 bases, and 13 bases stayed unmatched. The sequenced material came from tumor tissue. The TCR originated in a male donor with papillary thyroid cancer or a benign thyroid nodule (not recorded which). Some clones in this sample may be carry-over from other donors' samples. The genes are TRBV11-2 and TRBJ2-2, with 11 nucleotides matching TRBD1. The CDR3 reads CASSPTRDRGGVTGELFF. CDR3 coding DNA: TGTGCCAGCAGCCCGACCCGGGACAGGGGGGGCGTGACCGGGGAGCTGTTTTTT.